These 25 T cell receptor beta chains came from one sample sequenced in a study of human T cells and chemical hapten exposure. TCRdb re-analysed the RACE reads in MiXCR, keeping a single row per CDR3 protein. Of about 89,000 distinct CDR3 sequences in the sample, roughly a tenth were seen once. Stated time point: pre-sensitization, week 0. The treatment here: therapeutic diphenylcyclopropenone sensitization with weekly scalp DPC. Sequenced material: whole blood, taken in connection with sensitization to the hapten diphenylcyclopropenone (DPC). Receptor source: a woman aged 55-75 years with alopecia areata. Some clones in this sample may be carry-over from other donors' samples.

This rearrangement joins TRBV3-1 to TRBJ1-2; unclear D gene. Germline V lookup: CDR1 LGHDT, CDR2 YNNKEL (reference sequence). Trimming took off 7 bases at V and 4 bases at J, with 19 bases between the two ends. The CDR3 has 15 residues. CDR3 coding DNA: TGTGCCAGCACCCCTAGGAACACCCTGGCCTATGGCTACACCTTC. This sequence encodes CASTPRNTLAYGYTF.

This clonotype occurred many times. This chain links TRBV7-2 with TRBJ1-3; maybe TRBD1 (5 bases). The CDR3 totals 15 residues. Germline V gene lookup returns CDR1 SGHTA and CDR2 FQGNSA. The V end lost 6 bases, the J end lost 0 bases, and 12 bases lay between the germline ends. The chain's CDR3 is CASRQITGSGNTIYF. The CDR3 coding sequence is TGTGCCAGCAGACAGATAACAGGCTCTGGAAACACCATATATTTT.

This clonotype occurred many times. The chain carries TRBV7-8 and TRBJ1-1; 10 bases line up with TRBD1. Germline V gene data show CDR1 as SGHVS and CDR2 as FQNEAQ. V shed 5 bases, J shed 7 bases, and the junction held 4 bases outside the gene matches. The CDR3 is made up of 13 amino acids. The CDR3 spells CASSRDRGNEAFF. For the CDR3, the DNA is TGTGCCAGCAGCAGGGACAGGGGTAATGAAGCTTTCTTT.

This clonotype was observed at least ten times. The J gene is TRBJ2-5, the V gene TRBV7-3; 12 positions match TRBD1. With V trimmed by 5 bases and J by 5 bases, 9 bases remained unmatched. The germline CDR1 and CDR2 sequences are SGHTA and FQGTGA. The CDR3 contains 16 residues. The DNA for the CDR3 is TGTGCCAGCAGCCCGACCCGGGACAGGGGGCCGGAGACCCAGTACTTC. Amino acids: CASSPTRDRGPETQYF. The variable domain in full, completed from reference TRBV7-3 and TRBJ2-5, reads GAGVSQTPSNKVTEKGKYVELRCDPISGHTALYWYRQSLGQGPEFLIYFQGTGAADDSGLPNDRFFAVRPEGSVSTLKIQRTERGDSAVYLCASSPTRDRGPETQYFGPGTRLLVL.

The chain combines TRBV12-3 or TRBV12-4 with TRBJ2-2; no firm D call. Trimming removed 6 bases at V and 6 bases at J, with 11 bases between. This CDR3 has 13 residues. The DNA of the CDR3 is TGTGCCAGCAGGTTCTTCGAGGCCGGGGAGCTGTTTTTT. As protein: CASRFFEAGELFF.

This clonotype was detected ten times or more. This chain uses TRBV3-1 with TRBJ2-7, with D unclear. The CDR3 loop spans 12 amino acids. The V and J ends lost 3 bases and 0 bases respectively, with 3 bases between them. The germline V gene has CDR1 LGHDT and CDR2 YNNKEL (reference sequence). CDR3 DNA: TGTGCCAGCAGCCAGGGCTCCTACGAGCAGTACTTC. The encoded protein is CASSQGSYEQYF.

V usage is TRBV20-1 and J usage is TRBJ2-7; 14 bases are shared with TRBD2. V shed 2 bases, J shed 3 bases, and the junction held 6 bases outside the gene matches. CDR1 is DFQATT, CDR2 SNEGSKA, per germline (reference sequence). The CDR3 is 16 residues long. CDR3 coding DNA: TGCAGTGCTAGAATCCAGGGACTAGCGGGGGTCTACGAGCAGTACTTC. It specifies CSARIQGLAGVYEQYF.

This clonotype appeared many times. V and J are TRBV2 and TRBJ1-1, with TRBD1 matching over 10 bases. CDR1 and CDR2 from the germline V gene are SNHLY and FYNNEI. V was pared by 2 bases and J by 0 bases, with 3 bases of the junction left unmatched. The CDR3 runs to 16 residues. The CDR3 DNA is TGTGCCAGCAGTGAACTTGGGACAGGGGTGAACACTGAAGCTTTCTTT. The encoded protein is CASSELGTGVNTEAFF.

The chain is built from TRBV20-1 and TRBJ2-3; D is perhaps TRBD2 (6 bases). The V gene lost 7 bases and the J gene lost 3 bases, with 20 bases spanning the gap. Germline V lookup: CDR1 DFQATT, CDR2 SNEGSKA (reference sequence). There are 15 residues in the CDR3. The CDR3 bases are TGCAGTGGGAAGGACGGGGGACTCGGGACAGATACGCAGTATTTT. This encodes CSGKDGGLGTDTQYF.

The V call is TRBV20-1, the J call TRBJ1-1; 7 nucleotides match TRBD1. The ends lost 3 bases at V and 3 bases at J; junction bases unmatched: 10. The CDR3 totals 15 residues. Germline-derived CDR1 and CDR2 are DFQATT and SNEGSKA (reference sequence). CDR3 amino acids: CSASGQGGWDTEAFF. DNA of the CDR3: TGCAGTGCTAGTGGGCAGGGGGGATGGGACACTGAAGCTTTCTTT.

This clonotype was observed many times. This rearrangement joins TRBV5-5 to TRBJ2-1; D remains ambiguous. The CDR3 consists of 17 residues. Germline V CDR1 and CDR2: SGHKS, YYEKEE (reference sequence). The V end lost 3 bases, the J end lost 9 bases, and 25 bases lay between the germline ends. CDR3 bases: TGTGCCAGCAGCTCAGACCGCTTGAAGCCCCTGGCTGTTGAGCAGTTCTTC. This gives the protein CASSSDRLKPLAVEQFF.

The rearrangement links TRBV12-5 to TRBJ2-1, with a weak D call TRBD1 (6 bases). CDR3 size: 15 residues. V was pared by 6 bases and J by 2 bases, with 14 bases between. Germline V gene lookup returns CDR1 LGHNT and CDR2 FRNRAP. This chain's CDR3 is CASGLQGRTYNEQFF. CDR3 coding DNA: TGTGCTAGTGGCCTACAGGGCCGCACCTACAATGAGCAGTTCTTC.

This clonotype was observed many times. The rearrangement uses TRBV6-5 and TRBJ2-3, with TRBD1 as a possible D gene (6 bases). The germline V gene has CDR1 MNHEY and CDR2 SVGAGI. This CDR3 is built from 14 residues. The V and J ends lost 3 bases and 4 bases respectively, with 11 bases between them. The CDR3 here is CASSYARGSDTQYF. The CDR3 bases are TGTGCCAGCAGTTATGCCAGGGGTTCAGATACGCAGTATTTT.

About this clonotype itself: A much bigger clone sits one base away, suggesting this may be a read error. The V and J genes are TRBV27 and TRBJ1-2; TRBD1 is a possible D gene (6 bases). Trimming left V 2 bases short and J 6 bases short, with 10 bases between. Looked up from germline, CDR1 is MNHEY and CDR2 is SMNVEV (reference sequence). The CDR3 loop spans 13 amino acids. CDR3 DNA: TGTGCCAGCAGTTTAAGGGGGATGGATGGCTACACCTTC. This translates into CASSLRGMDGYTF.

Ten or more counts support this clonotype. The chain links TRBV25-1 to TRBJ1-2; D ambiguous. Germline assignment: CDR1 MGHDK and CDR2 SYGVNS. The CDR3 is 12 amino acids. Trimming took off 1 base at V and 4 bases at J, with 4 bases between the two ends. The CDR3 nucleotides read TGTGCCAGCAGTGAATTGGGCTATGGCTACACCTTC. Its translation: CASSELGYGYTF.

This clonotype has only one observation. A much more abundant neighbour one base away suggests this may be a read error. CDR3 sequence reads: CASSVGFDRGLQFF. The CDR3 bases are TGTGCCAGCAGCGTTGGATTTGACAGGGGACTTCAGTTCTTC. This chain joins TRBV9 and TRBJ2-1, with 8 bases identical to TRBD1. Germline values: CDR1 SGDLS, CDR2 YYNGEE. Trimming removed 2 bases from V and 13 bases from J; junction bases left unmatched: 11. This CDR3 is 14 amino acids long.

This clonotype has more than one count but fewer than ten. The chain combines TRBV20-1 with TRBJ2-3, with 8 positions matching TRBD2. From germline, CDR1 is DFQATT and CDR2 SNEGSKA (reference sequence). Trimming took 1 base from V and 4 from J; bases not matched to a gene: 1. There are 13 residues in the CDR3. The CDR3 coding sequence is TGCAGTGCTAGAGTCGGGGGGGCAGATACGCAGTATTTT. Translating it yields CSARVGGADTQYF.

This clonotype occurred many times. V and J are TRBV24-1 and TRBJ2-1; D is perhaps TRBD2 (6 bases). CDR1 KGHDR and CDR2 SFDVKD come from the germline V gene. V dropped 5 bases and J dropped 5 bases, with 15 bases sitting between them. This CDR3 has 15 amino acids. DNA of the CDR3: TGTGCCACCAGTGGATCTTGGAGGGACGACAATGAGCAGTTCTTC. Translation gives CATSGSWRDDNEQFF.

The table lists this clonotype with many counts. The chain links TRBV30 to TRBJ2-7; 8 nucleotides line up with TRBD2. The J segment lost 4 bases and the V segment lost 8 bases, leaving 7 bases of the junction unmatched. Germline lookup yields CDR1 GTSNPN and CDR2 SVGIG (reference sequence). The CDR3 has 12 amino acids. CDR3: CALSGGAYEQYF. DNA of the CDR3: TGTGCCCTATCCGGGGGGGCATACGAGCAGTACTTC.

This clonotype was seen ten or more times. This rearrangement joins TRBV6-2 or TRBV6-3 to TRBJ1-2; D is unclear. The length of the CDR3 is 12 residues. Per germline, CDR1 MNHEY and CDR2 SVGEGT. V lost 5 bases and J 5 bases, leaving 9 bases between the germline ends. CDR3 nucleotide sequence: TGTGCCAGCAGTAACCAGAATTATGGCTACACCTTC. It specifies CASSNQNYGYTF.

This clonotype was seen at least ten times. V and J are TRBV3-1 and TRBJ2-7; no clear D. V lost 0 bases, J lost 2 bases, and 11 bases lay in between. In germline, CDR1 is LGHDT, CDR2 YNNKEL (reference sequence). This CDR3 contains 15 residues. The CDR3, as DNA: TGTGCCAGCAGCCAAGATCACGGGCAACCCTACGAGCAGTACTTC. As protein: CASSQDHGQPYEQYF.

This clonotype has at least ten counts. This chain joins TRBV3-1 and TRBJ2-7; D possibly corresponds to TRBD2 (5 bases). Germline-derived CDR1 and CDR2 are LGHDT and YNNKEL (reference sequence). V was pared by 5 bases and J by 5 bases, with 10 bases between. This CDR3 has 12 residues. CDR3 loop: CASSYVLDEQYF. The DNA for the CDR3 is TGTGCCAGCAGCTACGTACTAGACGAGCAGTACTTC.

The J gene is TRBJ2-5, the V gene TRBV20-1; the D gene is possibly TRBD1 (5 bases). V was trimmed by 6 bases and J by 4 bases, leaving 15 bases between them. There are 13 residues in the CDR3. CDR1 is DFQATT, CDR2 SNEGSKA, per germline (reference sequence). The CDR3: CSARLGARETQYF. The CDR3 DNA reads TGCAGTGCCCGGTTAGGGGCCAGAGAGACCCAGTACTTC.

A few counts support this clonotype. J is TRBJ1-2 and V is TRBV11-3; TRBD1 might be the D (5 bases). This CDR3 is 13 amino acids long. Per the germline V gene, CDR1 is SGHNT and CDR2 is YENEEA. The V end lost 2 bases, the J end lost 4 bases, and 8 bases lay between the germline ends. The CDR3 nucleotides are TGTGCCAGCAGCTTATCCGGGGGCTATGGCTACACCTTC. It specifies CASSLSGGYGYTF.

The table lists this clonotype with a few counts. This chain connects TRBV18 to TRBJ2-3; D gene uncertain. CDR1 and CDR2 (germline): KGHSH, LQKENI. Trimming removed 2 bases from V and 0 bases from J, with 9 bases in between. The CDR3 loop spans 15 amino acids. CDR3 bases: TGTGCCAGCTCACCAGCTGGCCAGAGCACAGATACGCAGTATTTT. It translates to CASSPAGQSTDTQYF.